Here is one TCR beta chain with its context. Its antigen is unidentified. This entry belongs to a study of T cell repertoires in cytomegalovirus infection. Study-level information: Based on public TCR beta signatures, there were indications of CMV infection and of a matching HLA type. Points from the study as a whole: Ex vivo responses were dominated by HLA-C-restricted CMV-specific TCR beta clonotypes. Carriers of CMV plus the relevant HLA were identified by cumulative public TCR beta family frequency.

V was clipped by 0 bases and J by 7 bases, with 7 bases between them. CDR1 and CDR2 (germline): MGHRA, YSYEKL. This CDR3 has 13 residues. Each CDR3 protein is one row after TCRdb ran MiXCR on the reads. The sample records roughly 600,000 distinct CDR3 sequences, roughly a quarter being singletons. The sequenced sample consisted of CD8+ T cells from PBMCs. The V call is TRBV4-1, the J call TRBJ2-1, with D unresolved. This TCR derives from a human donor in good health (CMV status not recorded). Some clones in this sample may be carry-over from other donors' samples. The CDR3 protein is CASSQDPQNEQFF. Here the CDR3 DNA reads TGCGCCAGCAGCCAAGATCCTCAAAATGAGCAGTTCTTC.